This T cell receptor beta chain comes out of a study of vaccination and CD4 T cells after COVID-19. Regarding the study as a whole: Convalescent patients had a median roughly 90% of reactive clones appearing only post-vaccination.

Trimming took 3 bases from V and 4 from J, leaving 9 bases between them. CDR1 and CDR2 from the germline V gene are LNHDA and SQIVND (reference sequence). This CDR3 contains 14 residues. Stated treatment: approximately 9-day PBMC culture with coronavirus spike peptide pools or control peptides (ViraFEST assay). Concerning this clonotype: What it binds is unknown.

The Oncomine TCR Beta short-read assay sequenced DNA from cultured CD4+ T cells. TCRdb fed the PCR reads into MiXCR, producing one record per CDR3 protein. The table records around 10,000 distinct CDR3 sequences, 60% to 70% of them present only once. The rearrangement links TRBV19 to TRBJ2-2, with D possibly called TRBD1 or TRBD2 (7 bases each). The sequence derives from a human donor who had recovered from COVID-19. The specimen sequenced was CD4+ T cells from blood, cultured in vitro. CDR3 nucleotide sequence: TGTGCCAGTAGTATCAGGGGGGGCACCGGGGAGCTGTTTTTT. Protein product: CASSIRGGTGELFF.